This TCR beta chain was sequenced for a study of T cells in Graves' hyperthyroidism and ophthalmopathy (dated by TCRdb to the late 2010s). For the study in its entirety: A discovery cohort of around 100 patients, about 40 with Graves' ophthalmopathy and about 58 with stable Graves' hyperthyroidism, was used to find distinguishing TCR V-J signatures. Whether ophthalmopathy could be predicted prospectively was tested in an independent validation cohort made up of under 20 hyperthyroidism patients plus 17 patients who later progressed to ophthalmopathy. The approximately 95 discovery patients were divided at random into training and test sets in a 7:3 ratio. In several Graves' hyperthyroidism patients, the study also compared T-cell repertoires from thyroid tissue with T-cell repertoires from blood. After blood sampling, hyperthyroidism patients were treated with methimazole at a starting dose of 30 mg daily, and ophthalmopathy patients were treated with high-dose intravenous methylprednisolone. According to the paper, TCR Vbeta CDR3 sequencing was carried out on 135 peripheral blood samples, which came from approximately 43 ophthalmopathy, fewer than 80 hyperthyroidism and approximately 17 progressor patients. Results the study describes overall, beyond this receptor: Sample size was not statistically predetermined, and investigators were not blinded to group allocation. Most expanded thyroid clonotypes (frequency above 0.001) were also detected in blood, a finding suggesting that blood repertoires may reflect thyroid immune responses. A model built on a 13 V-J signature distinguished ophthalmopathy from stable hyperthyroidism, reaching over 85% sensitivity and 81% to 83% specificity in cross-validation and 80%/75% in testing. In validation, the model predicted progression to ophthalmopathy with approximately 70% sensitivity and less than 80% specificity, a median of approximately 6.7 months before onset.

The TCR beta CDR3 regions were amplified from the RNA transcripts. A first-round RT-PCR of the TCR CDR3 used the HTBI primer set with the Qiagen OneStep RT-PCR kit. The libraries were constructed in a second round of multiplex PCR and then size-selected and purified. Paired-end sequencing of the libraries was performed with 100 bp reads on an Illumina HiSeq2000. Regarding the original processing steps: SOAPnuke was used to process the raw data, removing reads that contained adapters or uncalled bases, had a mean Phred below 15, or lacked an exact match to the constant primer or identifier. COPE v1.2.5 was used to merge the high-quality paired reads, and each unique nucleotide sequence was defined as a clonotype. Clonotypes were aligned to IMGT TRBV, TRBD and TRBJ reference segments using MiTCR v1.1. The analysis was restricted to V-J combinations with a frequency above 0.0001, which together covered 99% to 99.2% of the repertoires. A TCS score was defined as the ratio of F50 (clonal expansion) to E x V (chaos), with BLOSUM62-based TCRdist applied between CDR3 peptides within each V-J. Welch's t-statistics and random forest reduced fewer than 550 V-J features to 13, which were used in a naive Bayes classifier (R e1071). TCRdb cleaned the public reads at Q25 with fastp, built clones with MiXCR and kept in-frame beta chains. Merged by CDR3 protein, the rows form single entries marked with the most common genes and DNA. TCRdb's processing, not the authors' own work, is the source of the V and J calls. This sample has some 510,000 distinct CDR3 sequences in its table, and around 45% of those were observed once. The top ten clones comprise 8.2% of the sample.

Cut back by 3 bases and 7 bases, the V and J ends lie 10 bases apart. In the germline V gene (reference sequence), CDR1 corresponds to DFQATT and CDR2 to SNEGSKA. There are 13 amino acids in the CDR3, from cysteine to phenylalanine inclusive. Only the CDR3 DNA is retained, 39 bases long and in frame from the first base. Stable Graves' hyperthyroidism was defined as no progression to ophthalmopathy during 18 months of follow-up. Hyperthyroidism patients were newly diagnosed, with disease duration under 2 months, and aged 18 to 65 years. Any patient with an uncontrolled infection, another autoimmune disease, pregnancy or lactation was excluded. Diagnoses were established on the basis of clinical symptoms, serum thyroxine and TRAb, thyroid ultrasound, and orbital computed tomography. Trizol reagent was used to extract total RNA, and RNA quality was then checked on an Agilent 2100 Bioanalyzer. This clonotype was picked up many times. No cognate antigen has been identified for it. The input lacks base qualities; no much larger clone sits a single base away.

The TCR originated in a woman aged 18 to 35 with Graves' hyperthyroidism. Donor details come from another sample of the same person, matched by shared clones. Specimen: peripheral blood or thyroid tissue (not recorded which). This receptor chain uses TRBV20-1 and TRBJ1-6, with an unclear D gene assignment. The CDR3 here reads CSASSPGNSPLHF. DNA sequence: TGCAGTGCTAGTAGCCCAGGCAATTCACCCCTCCACTTT.